The 12 T cell receptor beta chains below come from one sample, sequenced in a study of T cells in Graves' hyperthyroidism and ophthalmopathy. The investigators amplified TCR beta CDR3 regions from RNA transcripts. First-round RT-PCR targeting the TCR CDR3 was performed with the HTBI primer set. TCRdb recomputed calls from the multiplex PCR reads with MiXCR, one row per CDR3 protein. This table has about 840,000 distinct CDR3 sequences, 35% to 40% appearing once. The specimen was blood. All receptors come from a man between 18 and 29 years old with Graves' hyperthyroidism.

The chain is built from TRBV29-1 and TRBJ1-1, with unresolved D. Per the germline V gene, CDR1 is SQVTM and CDR2 is ANQGSEA. V dropped 6 bases and J dropped 6 bases, with 14 bases sitting between them. This CDR3 is built from 12 residues. The CDR3 DNA follows: TGCAGCGTACTATTTTCAGGACCTGAAGCTTTCTTT. Amino acid sequence: CSVLFSGPEAFF.

This chain uses TRBV7-2 with TRBJ1-5; D remains ambiguous. The CDR3 loop spans 16 amino acids. V was shortened by 5 bases and J by 1 base, with 15 bases between the two germline ends. The germline CDR1 and CDR2 sequences are SGHTA and FQGNSA. The CDR3 DNA follows: TGTGCCAGCAGCGAAAAAAGGGTAAGAAGCAATCAGCCCCAGCATTTT. Translating it yields CASSEKRVRSNQPQHF.

The chain couples TRBV10-1 to TRBJ2-3, with a tentative D call TRBD2 (6 bases). The V and J ends lost 5 bases and 2 bases respectively, with 11 bases between them. Per the germline V gene, CDR1 is WNHNN and CDR2 is SYGVQD (reference sequence). This CDR3 is 14 amino acids long. CDR3 loop: CASSSGGTTDTQYF. DNA of the CDR3: TGCGCCAGCAGTAGTGGGGGGACCACAGATACGCAGTATTTT.

Worth noting for this clonotype: A much larger clone is a single base away; this may be a read error. This chain links TRBV29-1 with TRBJ2-7; 7 nucleotides match TRBD2. The germline CDR1 and CDR2 sequences are SQVTM and ANQGSEA. CDR3 length equals 14 residues. The CDR3 coding sequence is TGCAGCGTTGAAGAGCTAGCGGTCCCCTACGGGCAGTACTTC. Translation gives CSVEELAVPYGQYF.

This sequence joins TRBV9 and TRBJ1-1, with D possibly TRBD1 on 5 matching bases. CDR1 is SGDLS and CDR2 is YYNGEE in the germline V gene. This CDR3 has 13 residues. V was pared by 5 bases and J by 8 bases, with 16 bases between. The CDR3 nucleotides are TGTGCCAGCAGTCTATTGACAGTCTCAGAAGCTTTCTTT. It is translated as CASSLLTVSEAFF. Full variable domain (outside the CDR3, taken from reference TRBV9 and TRBJ1-1): DSGVTQTPKHLITATGQRVTLRCSPRSGDLSVYWYQQSLDQGLQFLIQYYNGEERAKGNILERFSAQQFPDLHSELNLSSLELGDSALYFCASSLLTVSEAFFGQGTRLTVV.

The chain recombines TRBV29-1 with TRBJ2-7; D possibly matches TRBD1 or TRBD2 (5 bases each). In germline, CDR1 is SQVTM, CDR2 ANQGSEA. This CDR3 is 12 amino acids long. Between the trimmed V and J ends, which lost 5 bases and 5 bases, there was a span of 13 bases. In nucleotides, the CDR3 is TGCAGCGTTTGGGACGGGAACGACGAGCAGTACTTC. This translates into CSVWDGNDEQYF.

Notes on this clonotype: This clone may be a read error of a much larger clone one base away. The chain uses TRBV15 and TRBJ2-7; D possibly uses TRBD1 or TRBD2 (5 bases each). The CDR3 is 13 amino acids. Germline CDR1 LNHNV, CDR2 YYDKDF (reference sequence). This chain's CDR3 is CAASRGVGYEQYF. CDR3 sequence (DNA): TGTGCCGCCAGCAGAGGGGTGGGCTACGAGCAGTACTTC.

This clonotype was detected a few times. The rearrangement joins TRBV20-1 to TRBJ1-1; 7 bases are a match to TRBD1. Trimming removed 1 base from V and 5 bases from J; junction bases left unmatched: 7. This CDR3 is 14 amino acids long. CDR1 and CDR2 (germline): DFQATT, SNEGSKA (reference sequence). The DNA of the CDR3 is TGCAGTGCTAGAGTTTGGACAGGCGGTACTGAAGCTTTCTTT. Translation gives CSARVWTGGTEAFF.

This clonotype was seen a handful of times. The chain is built from TRBV19 and TRBJ2-7; D remains ambiguous. Germline V gives CDR1 LNHDA, CDR2 SQIVND (reference sequence). The CDR3 contains 14 residues. Deletions cut 2 bases from V and 5 bases from J, with 13 bases between. In nucleotides, the CDR3 is TGTGCCAGTAGTATAAATGGAGTTAACGACGAGCAGTACTTC. As protein: CASSINGVNDEQYF.

This clonotype was observed a few times. CDR3 residues: CASSLGTYGNYGYTF. DNA of the CDR3: TGTGCCAGCAGTTTAGGGACGTACGGAAACTATGGCTACACCTTC. The chain uses TRBV12-3 or TRBV12-4 and TRBJ1-2; D is ambiguous. The V end was cut by 1 base, the J end by 2 bases, with 11 bases between. The length of the CDR3 is 15 residues.

The J gene is TRBJ2-7, the V gene TRBV7-9; D gene ambiguous. V lost 8 bases, J lost 5 bases, and 16 bases lay in between. The length of the CDR3 is 13 residues. In germline, CDR1 is SEHNR, CDR2 FQNEAQ (reference sequence). The CDR3 DNA is TGTGCCAGCCGCGGAGCTGACGTCGACGAGCAGTACTTC. Translation: CASRGADVDEQYF.

This chain uses TRBV2 with TRBJ1-5; no clear D. The CDR3 has 12 amino acids. Per the germline V gene, CDR1 is SNHLY and CDR2 is FYNNEI. Trimming took 8 bases from V and 7 from J, leaving 12 bases between them. Written as DNA, the CDR3 is TGTGCCAGCTGCTCAGAGGCACAGCCCCAGCATTTT. The encoded protein is CASCSEAQPQHF.